What follows are 20 T cell receptor beta chains derived from one specimen sequenced in a study of CD8 T cells in Susac syndrome (dated by TCRdb to the late 2010s). Libraries were built with the immunoSEQ multiplex PCR assay. RNA was extracted using the RNeasy kit, and roughly 0.5 to 1 ug of the RNA was reverse transcribed with random hexamers. TCRdb took the public reads, trimmed them with fastp at Q25, ran MiXCR for clone calling and kept in-frame beta chains. Rows with one shared CDR3 protein collapse into an entry with the most common genes and DNA. This sample has hundreds of thousands of distinct CDR3 sequences in its table, and roughly 96% of those were observed once. In total, the top ten clones hold 0.075% to 0.095% of the sample. Sequencing used CD4+ T cells from PBMCs. These receptors were taken from a human donor with multiple sclerosis.

The V call is TRBV5-6, the J call TRBJ2-3; D unclear. Trimming left V 0 bases short and J 0 bases short, with 8 bases between. CDR1 SGHDT and CDR2 YYEEEE come from the germline V gene. The CDR3 consists of 15 residues. In DNA, the CDR3 is TGTGCCAGCAGCTTGGGTCAGACTAGCACAGATACGCAGTATTTT. Amino acid sequence: CASSLGQTSTDTQYF.

The V call is TRBV3-1, the J call TRBJ1-5; 7 bases are a match to TRBD1. The CDR3 extends over 14 amino acids. With V trimmed by 5 bases and J by 3 bases, 4 bases remained unmatched. The germline V gene encodes CDR1 LGHDT and CDR2 YNNKEL (reference sequence). The DNA for the CDR3 is TGTGCCAGCAGCGACGACAGGGTCAATCAGCCCCAGCATTTT. Its translation is CASSDDRVNQPQHF.

The rearrangement joins TRBV15 to TRBJ2-7; unclear D gene. The V end lost 0 bases, the J end lost 6 bases, and 6 bases lay between the germline ends. The length of the CDR3 is 12 residues. The V gene's germline CDR1 is LNHNV and CDR2 YYDKDF (reference sequence). In nucleotides, the CDR3 is TGTGCCACCAGCAGAGACACCGGCGAGCAGTACTTC. It specifies CATSRDTGEQYF. Combining the CDR3 with reference TRBV15 and TRBJ2-7 gives the whole variable domain DAMVIQNPRYQVTQFGKPVTLSCSQTLNHNVMYWYQQKSSQAPKLLFHYYDKDFNNEADTPDNFQSRRPNTSFCFLDIRSPGLGDTAMYLCATSRDTGEQYFGPGTRLTVT.

The chain combines TRBV20-1 with TRBJ1-6; D remains unclear. Trimming left V 3 bases short and J 9 bases short, with 12 bases between. The CDR3 has 13 residues. The germline gives CDR1 DFQATT, CDR2 SNEGSKA (reference sequence). The CDR3 sequence is CSARSSGSSPLHF. In DNA, the CDR3 is TGCAGTGCTAGGAGCAGCGGGTCTTCACCCCTCCACTTT.

This chain joins TRBV7-8 and TRBJ2-3; D might be TRBD2 (6 bases). CDR3 size: 15 residues. CDR1 SGHVS and CDR2 FQNEAQ come from the germline V gene. Between the trimmed V and J ends, which lost 6 bases and 1 base, there was a span of 14 bases. CDR3 amino acids: CASSSVLAGTDTQYF. CDR3 in DNA: TGTGCCAGCAGTTCAGTTTTAGCGGGCACAGATACGCAGTATTTT.

The chain combines TRBV2 with TRBJ1-5; tentative D call: TRBD1 (5 bases). Germline-derived CDR1 and CDR2 are SNHLY and FYNNEI. The V gene lost 8 bases and the J gene lost 9 bases, with 17 bases spanning the gap. This CDR3 region has 13 residues. CDR3 bases: TGTGCCAGCGGGGGGGTTGGGCGTCCGCCCCAGCATTTT. This encodes CASGGVGRPPQHF.

The chain recombines TRBV2 with TRBJ2-7, with D hard to call. V lost 6 bases and J 2 bases, leaving 8 bases between the germline ends. This CDR3 is built from 12 residues. The germline V gene encodes CDR1 SNHLY and CDR2 FYNNEI. CDR3 sequence: CASRNGPYEQYF. The CDR3 DNA sequence: TGTGCCAGCAGGAACGGACCCTACGAGCAGTACTTC.

The rearrangement links TRBV7-9 to TRBJ1-2, with TRBD1 matching 7 bases. Germline V gene data show CDR1 as SEHNR and CDR2 as FQNEAQ (reference sequence). J lost 6 bases, V lost 5 bases, and 3 bases had no gene match. The CDR3 is 12 residues long. CDR3 DNA: TGTGCCAGCAGCCCAGACAGGGATGGCTACACCTTC. Its protein product is CASSPDRDGYTF.

The V and J genes are TRBV5-1 and TRBJ2-3; 12 nucleotides align to TRBD2. Germline V gene lookup returns CDR1 SGHRS and CDR2 YFSETQ. The V gene end was trimmed by 3 bases and the J gene end by 0 bases; junction bases not matched to a gene: 5. CDR3 size: 17 residues. In DNA, the CDR3 is TGCGCCAGCAGCTCCGGACTAGCGGGACCTAGCACAGATACGCAGTATTTT. Translation gives CASSSGLAGPSTDTQYF.

The chain employs TRBV28 and TRBJ2-5; 8 positions match TRBD2. Per germline, CDR1 MDHEN and CDR2 SYDVKM. The CDR3 length is 18 residues. V lost 4 bases and J lost 3; bases outside the gene matches: 16. The CDR3 bases are TGTGCCAGCAGTTCCCCTAGGGGCTCTCCACTAGCGGAAGAGACCCAGTACTTC. Translation: CASSSPRGSPLAEETQYF.

This clonotype has only one observation. The J gene is TRBJ1-1, the V gene TRBV9, with a weak D call TRBD1 (5 bases). The CDR3 runs to 14 residues. Looked up from germline, CDR1 is SGDLS and CDR2 is YYNGEE. The germline V and J ends were trimmed by 4 bases and 4 bases, with 14 bases remaining between them. The CDR3 sequence is CASSYIGVGTEAFF. CDR3 nucleotide sequence: TGTGCCAGCAGCTATATAGGGGTCGGCACTGAAGCTTTCTTT.

The V call is TRBV3-1, the J call TRBJ2-3; D gene uncertain. Trimming left V 6 bases short and J 5 bases short, with 18 bases between. Germline CDR1 is LGHDT and CDR2 is YNNKEL (reference sequence). CDR3 length: 15 residues. The CDR3 loop reads CASSFRPLEVDTQYF. CDR3 DNA sequence: TGTGCCAGCAGTTTTCGTCCCCTAGAGGTAGATACGCAGTATTTT.

The chain is built from TRBV25-1 and TRBJ1-5; 9 positions agree with TRBD1. CDR1 and CDR2 from the germline V gene are MGHDK and SYGVNS. The CDR3 loop spans 12 amino acids. Trimming took 3 bases from V and 15 from J; bases not matched to a gene: 6. The DNA for the CDR3 is TGTGCCAGCAGTGATATGACAGGGGGTTGGCATTTT. This encodes CASSDMTGGWHF.

V is TRBV28 and J is TRBJ2-3, with D perhaps matching TRBD1 (6 bases). The length of the CDR3 is 15 residues. Trimming removed 5 bases at V and 0 bases at J, with 12 bases between. The V gene's germline CDR1 is MDHEN and CDR2 SYDVKM. CDR3 region: CASSPDRWSTDTQYF. CDR3 DNA sequence: TGTGCCAGCAGTCCCGACAGGTGGAGCACAGATACGCAGTATTTT.

V and J are TRBV19 and TRBJ1-6; D remains ambiguous. V was trimmed by 6 bases and J by 4 bases, leaving 16 bases between them. The length of the CDR3 is 16 residues. Germline V lookup: CDR1 LNHDA, CDR2 SQIVND (reference sequence). CDR3 sequence: CASRSYANKYNSPLHF. The CDR3, as DNA: TGTGCCAGTAGATCCTACGCGAACAAGTATAATTCACCCCTCCACTTT.

J is TRBJ2-7 and V is TRBV23-1; D gene ambiguous. TRBV23-1 is identified as an open reading frame with a role that is uncertain. Between the trimmed V and J ends, which lost 2 bases and 2 bases, there was a span of 13 bases. The CDR3 spans 15 residues. The CDR3 DNA sequence: TGCGCCAGCAGTCAAGTCGTTAAGTCACCCTACGAGCAGTACTTC. Encoded protein: CASSQVVKSPYEQYF.

V is TRBV20-1 and J is TRBJ2-7; a weak D match, TRBD1 (5 bases). The V end was cut by 2 bases, the J end by 6 bases, with 11 bases between. CDR3 length: 12 amino acids. Germline CDR1 is DFQATT and CDR2 is SNEGSKA (reference sequence). The CDR3: CSARMGPGEQYF. As DNA, the CDR3 is TGCAGTGCTAGAATGGGGCCGGGCGAGCAGTACTTC.

This chain uses TRBV11-2 with TRBJ2-1, with D possibly TRBD1 on 6 matching bases. This CDR3 spans 14 amino acids. V was pared by 7 bases and J by 0 bases, with 10 bases between. CDR1 is SGHAT and CDR2 is FQNNGV in the germline V gene. The DNA for the CDR3 is TGTGCCAGCACTGGGGGCGGCTCCTACAATGAGCAGTTCTTC. It specifies CASTGGGSYNEQFF.

The chain has TRBV9 and TRBJ2-1, with 7 bases aligning to TRBD2. J was trimmed by 11 bases and V by 4 bases; bases with no gene match: 6. The CDR3 is made up of 12 amino acids. Germline CDR1 SGDLS, CDR2 YYNGEE. The CDR3 DNA follows: TGTGCCAGCAGCCCAGGGACTACCCAGCAGTTCTTC. It encodes CASSPGTTQQFF. Full variable domain (missing parts from reference TRBV9 and TRBJ2-1): DSGVTQTPKHLITATGQRVTLRCSPRSGDLSVYWYQQSLDQGLQFLIQYYNGEERAKGNILERFSAQQFPDLHSELNLSSLELGDSALYFCASSPGTTQQFFGPGTRLTVL.

V is TRBV29-1 and J is TRBJ1-1; the D gene is possibly TRBD1 (6 bases). Trimming took 3 bases from V and 5 from J, leaving 19 bases between them. The CDR3 is 15 amino acids. Germline V gives CDR1 SQVTM, CDR2 ANQGSEA. As DNA, the CDR3 is TGCAGCGTTGACATGGGCCAGACTCAGGGGACTGAAGCTTTCTTT. The encoded protein is CSVDMGQTQGTEAFF.